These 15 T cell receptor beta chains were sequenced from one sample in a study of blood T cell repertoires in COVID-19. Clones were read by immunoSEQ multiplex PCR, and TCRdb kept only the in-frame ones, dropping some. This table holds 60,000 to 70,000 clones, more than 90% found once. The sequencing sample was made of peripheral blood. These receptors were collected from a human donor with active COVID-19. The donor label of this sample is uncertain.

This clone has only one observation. The CDR3 bases are TGTGCCAGCGGACTAGCGGGAGCCAAAAACATTCAGTACTTC. It encodes CASGLAGAKNIQYF. The chain uses TRBV28 and TRBJ2-4, with 11 bases fitting TRBD2. Trimming removed 8 bases from V and 0 bases from J; junction bases left unmatched: 0. The CDR3 has 14 residues. CDR1 MDHEN and CDR2 SYDVKM come from the germline V gene. Full variable domain (outside the CDR3, taken from reference TRBV28 and TRBJ2-4): DVKVTQSSRYLVKRTGEKVFLECVQDMDHENMFWYRQDPGLGLRLIYFSYDVKMKEKGDIPEGYSVSREKKERFSLILESASTNQTSMYLCASGLAGAKNIQYFGAGTRLSVL.

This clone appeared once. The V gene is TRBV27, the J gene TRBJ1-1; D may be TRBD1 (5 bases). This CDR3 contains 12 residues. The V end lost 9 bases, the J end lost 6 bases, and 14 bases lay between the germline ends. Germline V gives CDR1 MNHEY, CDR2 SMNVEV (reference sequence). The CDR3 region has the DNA TGTGCCAGGGGATCGCGGGGCCCTGAAGCTTTCTTT. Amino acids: CARGSRGPEAFF.

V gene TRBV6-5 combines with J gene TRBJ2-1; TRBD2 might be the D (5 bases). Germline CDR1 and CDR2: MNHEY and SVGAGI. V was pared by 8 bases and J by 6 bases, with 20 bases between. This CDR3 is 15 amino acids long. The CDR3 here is CASFRSSSGVNEQFF. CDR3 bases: TGTGCCAGCTTTAGGAGTAGTTCCGGGGTCAATGAGCAGTTCTTC.

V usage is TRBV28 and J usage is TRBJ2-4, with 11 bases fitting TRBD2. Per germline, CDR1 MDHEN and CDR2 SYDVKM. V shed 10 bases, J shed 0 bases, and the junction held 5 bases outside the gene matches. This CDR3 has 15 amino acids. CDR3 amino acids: CATGTSGLAKNIQYF. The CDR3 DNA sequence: TGTGCCACAGGGACTAGCGGACTAGCCAAAAACATTCAGTACTTC.

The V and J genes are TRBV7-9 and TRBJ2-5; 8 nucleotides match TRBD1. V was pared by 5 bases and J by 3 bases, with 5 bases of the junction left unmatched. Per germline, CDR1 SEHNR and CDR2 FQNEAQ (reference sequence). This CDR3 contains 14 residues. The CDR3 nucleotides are TGTGCCAGCAGCAAGTCGACAGGGGAAGAGACCCAGTACTTC. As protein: CASSKSTGEETQYF.

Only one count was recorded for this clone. This CDR3 is CASSAGGGPLSYEQYF. CDR3 bases: TGTGCCAGCAGCGCCGGCGGGGGTCCACTCTCCTACGAGCAGTACTTC. This rearrangement joins TRBV21-1 to TRBJ2-7; TRBD2, the table's D call, was not compared with the DNA. TRBV21-1 is assigned pseudogene status. CDR3 length equals 16 residues.

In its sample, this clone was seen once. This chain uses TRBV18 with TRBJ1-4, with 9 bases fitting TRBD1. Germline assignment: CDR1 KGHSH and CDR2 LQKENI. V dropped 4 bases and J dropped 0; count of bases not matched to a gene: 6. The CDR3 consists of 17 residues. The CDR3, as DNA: TGTGCCAGCTCACTAGAGGGACAGGGTGCAACTAATGAAAAACTGTTTTTT. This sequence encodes CASSLEGQGATNEKLFF. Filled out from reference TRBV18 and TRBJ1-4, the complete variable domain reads NAGVMQNPRHLVRRRGQEARLRCSPMKGHSHVYWYRQLPEEGLKFMVYLQKENIIDESGMPKERFSAEFPKEGPSILRIQQVVRGDSAAYFCASSLEGQGATNEKLFFGSGTQLSVL.

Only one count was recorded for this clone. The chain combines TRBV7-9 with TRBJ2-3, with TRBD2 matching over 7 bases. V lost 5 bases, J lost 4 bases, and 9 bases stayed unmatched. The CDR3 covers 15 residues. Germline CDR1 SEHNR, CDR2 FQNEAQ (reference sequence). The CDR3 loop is CASSARDYPPDTQYF. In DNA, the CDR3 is TGTGCCAGCAGCGCCCGGGACTATCCCCCAGATACGCAGTATTTT.

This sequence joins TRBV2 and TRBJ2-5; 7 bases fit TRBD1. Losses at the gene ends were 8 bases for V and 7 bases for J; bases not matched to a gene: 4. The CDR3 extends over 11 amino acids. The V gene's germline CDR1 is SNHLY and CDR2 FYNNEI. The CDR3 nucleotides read TGTGCCAGCCGGACAGGCGGGACCCAGTACTTC. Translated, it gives CASRTGGTQYF.

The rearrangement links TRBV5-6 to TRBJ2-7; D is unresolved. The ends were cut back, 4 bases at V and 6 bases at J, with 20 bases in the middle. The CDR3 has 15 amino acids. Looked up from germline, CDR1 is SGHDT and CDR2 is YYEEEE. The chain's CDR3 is CASSPTARYLGEQYF. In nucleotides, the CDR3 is TGTGCCAGCAGCCCCACAGCCAGGTACCTCGGCGAGCAGTACTTC.

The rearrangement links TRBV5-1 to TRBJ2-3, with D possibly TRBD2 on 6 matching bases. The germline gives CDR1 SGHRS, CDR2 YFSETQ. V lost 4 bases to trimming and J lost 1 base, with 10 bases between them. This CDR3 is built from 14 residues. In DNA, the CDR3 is TGCGCCAGCAGCCGCACGGGGGGCACAGATACGCAGTATTTT. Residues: CASSRTGGTDTQYF.

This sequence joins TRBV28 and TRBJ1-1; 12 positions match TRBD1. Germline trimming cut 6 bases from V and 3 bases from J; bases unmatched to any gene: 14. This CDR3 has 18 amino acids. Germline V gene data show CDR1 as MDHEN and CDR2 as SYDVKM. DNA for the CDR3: TGTGCCAGCAGAGGGGTCTACCGGGACAGGGGGCGGGACACTGAAGCTTTCTTT. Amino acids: CASRGVYRDRGRDTEAFF.

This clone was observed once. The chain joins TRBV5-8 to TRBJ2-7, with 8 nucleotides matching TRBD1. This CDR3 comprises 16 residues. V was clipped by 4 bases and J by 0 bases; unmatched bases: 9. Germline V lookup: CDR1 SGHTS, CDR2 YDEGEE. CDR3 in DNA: TGTGCCAGCAGCAGCCAGGGGGCGAGAAGCTCCTACGAGCAGTACTTC. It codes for CASSSQGARSSYEQYF.

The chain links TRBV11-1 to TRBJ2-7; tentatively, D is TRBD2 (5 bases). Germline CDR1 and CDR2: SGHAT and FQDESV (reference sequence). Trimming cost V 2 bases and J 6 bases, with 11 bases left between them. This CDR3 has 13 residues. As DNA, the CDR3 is TGTGCCAGCAGCTTATTGGCCGGGGTCGAGCAGTACTTC. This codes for CASSLLAGVEQYF.

This CDR3 is CASSQDRGNNEQFF. The CDR3 DNA is TGCGCCAGCAGCCAAGATAGGGGGAATAATGAGCAGTTCTTC. The V and J genes are TRBV4-1 and TRBJ2-1; D may be TRBD1 (6 bases). CDR1 and CDR2 (germline): MGHRA, YSYEKL. Between the trimmed V and J ends, which lost 0 bases and 7 bases, there was a span of 10 bases. The CDR3 is made up of 14 amino acids.